This T cell receptor beta chain came from a study of blood T cell repertoires in COVID-19. Study-wide background: PBMCs, B-cell-depleted T cells, or T cells were the source of the cDNA or gDNA that made up the material.

This table comes from immunoSEQ multiplex PCR, and its TCRdb copy is limited to in-frame clones, with some not included. The sample lists more than 250,000 clones; more than 85% were seen once. Trimming cost V 4 bases and J 0 bases, with 13 bases left between them. The CDR3 extends over 15 amino acids. Germline V gives CDR1 SGHKS, CDR2 YYEKEE (reference sequence). The chain combines TRBV5-5 with TRBJ1-1; D call uncertain. This sequence originates from a woman in her twenties or thirties who had recovered from COVID-19. Sequenced: PBMCs or T cells enriched from blood (not recorded which). The CDR3 DNA sequence: TGTGCCAGCAGCCCTTCGTGGGCCATGAACACTGAAGCTTTCTTT. This encodes CASSPSWAMNTEAFF.